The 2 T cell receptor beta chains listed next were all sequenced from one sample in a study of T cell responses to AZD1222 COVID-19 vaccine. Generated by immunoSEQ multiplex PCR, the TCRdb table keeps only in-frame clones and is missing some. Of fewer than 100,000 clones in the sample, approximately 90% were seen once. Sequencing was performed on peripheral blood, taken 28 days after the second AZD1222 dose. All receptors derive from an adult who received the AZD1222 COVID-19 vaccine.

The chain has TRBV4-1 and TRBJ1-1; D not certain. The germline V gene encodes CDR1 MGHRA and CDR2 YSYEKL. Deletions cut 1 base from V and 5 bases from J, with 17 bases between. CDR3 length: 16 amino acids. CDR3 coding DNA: TGCGCCAGCAGCCAAGGCCCCCCGTCAAGGTGGACTGAAGCTTTCTTT. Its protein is CASSQGPPSRWTEAFF.

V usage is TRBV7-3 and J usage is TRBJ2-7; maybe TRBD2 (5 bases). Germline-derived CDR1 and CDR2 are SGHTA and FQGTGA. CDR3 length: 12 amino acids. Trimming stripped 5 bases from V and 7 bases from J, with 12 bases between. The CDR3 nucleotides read TGTGCCAGCAGCGTTCAGTCGGGGGAGCAGTACTTC. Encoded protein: CASSVQSGEQYF.